Each of the 24 T cell receptor beta chains below was sequenced from the same sample in a study of regulatory T cells in long-lasting Graves disease (TCRdb year 2021). Library construction relied on multiplex PCR. Instrument used: Illumina HiSeq 4000. CDR3 regions were amplified by Arm-PCR with iRepertoire HTBI primers to construct TCR beta libraries. TCRdb redid the processing of the public reads, applying fastp at Q25 and MiXCR, and retained in-frame beta chains. Each CDR3 protein appears once, grouped with its most common genes and DNA. The sample data list 250,000 to 400,000 distinct CDR3 sequences, and 15% to 20% of these were observed just once. More than 35% of the sample goes to the ten largest clones. The sample's time point, from its label and the paper: newly diagnosed GD, antithyroid drugs for less than 3 months. For both TCR sequencing and RNA sequencing, RNA was extracted from PBMCs in TRIzol.

The sequenced sample was peripheral blood mononuclear cells (PBMCs), obtained at new diagnosis, from a patient treated with antithyroid drugs. All receptors come from a female donor with Graves disease.

This clonotype was detected ten times or more. The chain carries TRBV2 and TRBJ1-4, with no clear D. Germline assignment: CDR1 SNHLY and CDR2 FYNNEI. Deletions cut 6 bases from V and 10 bases from J, with 6 bases between. The CDR3 contains 10 residues. The CDR3 DNA is TGTGCCAGCAGCGAGGGAAAACTGTTTTTT. Translated: CASSEGKLFF.

This clonotype has ten or more counts. The V gene is TRBV7-9, the J gene TRBJ1-1; D uncertain. Germline lookup yields CDR1 SEHNR and CDR2 FQNEAQ (reference sequence). The CDR3 contains 16 residues. Trimming removed 1 base at V and 2 bases at J, with 14 bases between. CDR3: CASSLDWAGSNTEAFF. The CDR3 DNA is TGTGCCAGCAGCTTAGATTGGGCAGGATCTAACACTGAAGCTTTCTTT.

There are many counts of this clonotype. This sequence joins TRBV6-2 or TRBV6-3 and TRBJ2-3, with D maybe TRBD2 (5 bases). The CDR3 spans 17 residues. The V gene lost 0 bases and the J gene lost 5 bases, with 18 bases spanning the gap. Germline values: CDR1 MNHEY, CDR2 SVGEGT. CDR3 in amino acids: CASSYSPDVRVGDTQYF. In DNA, the CDR3 is TGTGCCAGCAGTTACTCGCCAGACGTGAGGGTTGGAGATACGCAGTATTTT.

As for this clonotype: Since a far larger clone is one base different, this is likely a read error. This CDR3 is missing its conserved last phenylalanine or tryptophan, likely due to a read error. The V call is TRBV11-3, the J call TRBJ2-3; D is uncertain. Germline loops: CDR1 SGHNT, CDR2 YENEEA. The CDR3 length is 16 residues. Trimming shortened V by 1 base and J by 1 base, and 12 bases separated the two germline ends. CDR3 DNA sequence: TGTGCCAGCAGCTTAGGGGGTGCGGCTCGCACAGATACGCAGTATCTT. As protein: CASSLGGAARTDTQYL.

The V and J genes are TRBV9 and TRBJ2-2, with TRBD2 matching 12 bases. CDR3 length: 15 residues. J was trimmed by 9 bases and V by 5 bases; bases with no gene match: 8. In germline, CDR1 is SGDLS, CDR2 YYNGEE. CDR3 sequence: CASSTGTSGPRELFF. CDR3 bases: TGTGCCAGCAGTACAGGGACTAGCGGGCCTCGGGAGCTGTTTTTT.

The rearrangement links TRBV7-9 to TRBJ1-6; D remains ambiguous. The CDR3 has 14 residues. Between the trimmed V and J ends, which lost 5 bases and 9 bases, there was a span of 14 bases. Looked up from germline, CDR1 is SEHNR and CDR2 is FQNEAQ (reference sequence). This CDR3 is CASSLHVRGSPLHF. In DNA, the CDR3 is TGTGCCAGCAGCCTCCACGTCCGGGGTTCACCCCTCCACTTT. The entire variable domain, with the rest obtained from reference TRBV7-9 and TRBJ1-6, is as follows: DTGVSQNPRHKITKRGQNVTFRCDPISEHNRLYWYRQTLGQGPEFLTYFQNEAQLEKSRLLSDRFSAERPKGSFSTLEIQRTEQGDSAMYLCASSLHVRGSPLHFGNGTRLTVT.

This clonotype appeared many times. The genes are TRBV6-2 or TRBV6-3 and TRBJ2-7; D gene unclear. This CDR3 has 18 amino acids. CDR1 MNHEY and CDR2 SVGEGT come from the germline V gene. Trimming shortened V by 5 bases and J by 2 bases, and 25 bases separated the two germline ends. The CDR3 DNA is TGTGCCAGCAGTAGCCCGCAAAGTAGTATACCGTTTACCTACGAGCAGTACTTC. Translating it yields CASSSPQSSIPFTYEQYF.

V and J are TRBV7-3 and TRBJ2-2; no clear D gene. CDR3 length: 12 residues. The germline CDR1 and CDR2 sequences are SGHTA and FQGTGA. V lost 6 bases, J lost 7 bases, and 9 bases lay in between. CDR3 loop: CASSLELGELFF. The CDR3 bases are TGTGCCAGCAGTCTGGAGCTCGGGGAGCTGTTTTTT.

There are a few counts of this clonotype. The chain combines TRBV7-8 with TRBJ2-5; TRBD2 is a possible D gene (5 bases). CDR1 is SGHVS, CDR2 FQNEAQ, per germline. The CDR3 contains 13 residues. V was pared by 5 bases and J by 0 bases, with 7 bases between. The CDR3 here is CASSQRYQETQYF. As DNA, the CDR3 is TGTGCCAGCAGCCAGCGGTACCAAGAGACCCAGTACTTC.

This clonotype has just a few counts. The conserved final phenylalanine or tryptophan is absent from the CDR3, which likely points to a read error. No DNA is shown, since the ends of the CDR3 on it are uncertain; the CDR3 is the one TCRdb lists. The chain couples TRBV11-3 to TRBJ2-1; the D call of TRBD1 is as the table states it, not checked on the DNA. A total of 16 residues make up the CDR3, ends included. Looked up from germline, CDR1 is SGHNT and CDR2 is YENEEA. The CDR3 here is CASSLDSGKEYNEQFL.

The rearrangement uses TRBV28 and TRBJ2-4; 8 nucleotides agree with TRBD2. The germline CDR1 and CDR2 sequences are MDHEN and SYDVKM. The CDR3 sequence is 17 residues long. Unmatched junction bases numbered 10, after V lost 6 bases and J lost 0 bases. As DNA, the CDR3 is TGTGCCAGCAGCCTACCTGGGACTAGGATAGCCAAAAACATTCAGTACTTC. This encodes CASSLPGTRIAKNIQYF.

This clonotype was counted only a few times. The chain carries TRBV5-1 and TRBJ1-2; D is possibly TRBD1 (5 bases). CDR1 SGHRS and CDR2 YFSETQ come from the germline V gene. V was trimmed by 2 bases and J by 9 bases, leaving 17 bases between them. CDR3 length: 14 residues. The CDR3 loop reads CASSLGGEVISYTF. In DNA form, the CDR3 reads TGCGCCAGCAGCTTAGGAGGGGAAGTAATAAGCTACACCTTC.

This clonotype was detected many times. The chain uses TRBV7-3 and TRBJ2-5; 8 bases fit TRBD2. Germline V gene data show CDR1 as SGHTA and CDR2 as FQGTGA. Germline trimming cut 5 bases from V and 2 bases from J; bases unmatched to any gene: 4. CDR3 length: 14 amino acids. CDR3 region: CASSHTGGQETQYF. The CDR3 nucleotides read TGTGCCAGCAGCCATACGGGGGGGCAAGAGACCCAGTACTTC.

This clonotype was counted many times. The chain couples TRBV3-1 to TRBJ2-4, with TRBD1 identical over 9 bases. Germline V gene sequence: CDR1 LGHDT, CDR2 YNNKEL (reference sequence). The CDR3 is 14 amino acids. The V gene end was trimmed by 4 bases and the J gene end by 8 bases; junction bases not matched to a gene: 6. CDR3 DNA: TGTGCCAGCAGCCGAACGGACAGGGGAGACATTCAGTACTTC. Amino acid sequence: CASSRTDRGDIQYF.

This clonotype was counted ten times or more. J is TRBJ2-5 and V is TRBV7-3, with TRBD2 matching 7 bases. Looked up from germline, CDR1 is SGHTA and CDR2 is FQGTGA. V dropped 5 bases and J dropped 3; count of bases not matched to a gene: 9. CDR3 size: 15 residues. CDR3 sequence: CASSPGTTQKETQYF. The CDR3 nucleotides read TGTGCCAGCAGCCCCGGGACTACTCAAAAAGAGACCCAGTACTTC.

This clonotype was observed a handful of times. This chain links TRBV19 with TRBJ1-2; 10 bases match TRBD1. This CDR3 is built from 15 residues. Germline V gives CDR1 LNHDA, CDR2 SQIVND (reference sequence). J was trimmed by 0 bases and V by 3 bases; bases with no gene match: 1. The CDR3 sequence: CASSMGTGANYGYTF. CDR3 bases: TGTGCCAGTAGTATGGGGACAGGGGCTAACTATGGCTACACCTTC.

In this sample, this clonotype turned up many times. V gene TRBV28 combines with J gene TRBJ2-3, with 7 positions matching TRBD1. CDR1 MDHEN and CDR2 SYDVKM come from the germline V gene. This CDR3 contains 17 residues. The V and J ends lost 4 bases and 4 bases, in that order; junction bases with no gene match: 14. DNA of the CDR3: TGTGCCAGCAGTTCTCCGGACAGGACAAATGCGGCAGATACGCAGTATTTT. It is translated as CASSSPDRTNAADTQYF.

CDR3 amino acids: CASNRQGEETQYF. The CDR3 coding sequence is TGTGCCAGCAACAGACAGGGGGAAGAGACCCAGTACTTC. The chain recombines TRBV9 with TRBJ2-5; 9 nucleotides align to TRBD1. Germline CDR1 reads SGDLS; CDR2 reads YYNGEE. J was trimmed by 3 bases and V by 6 bases; bases with no gene match: 3. The CDR3 covers 13 residues. Variable domain in full (rest from reference TRBV9 and TRBJ2-5): DSGVTQTPKHLITATGQRVTLRCSPRSGDLSVYWYQQSLDQGLQFLIQYYNGEERAKGNILERFSAQQFPDLHSELNLSSLELGDSALYFCASNRQGEETQYFGPGTRLLVL.

This clonotype occurred a few times. This sequence joins TRBV6-1 and TRBJ2-7; a weak D match, TRBD2 (5 bases). The germline V and J ends were trimmed by 10 bases and 3 bases, with 22 bases remaining between them. The CDR3 consists of 15 residues. Germline assignment: CDR1 MNHNS and CDR2 SASEGT. CDR3 in DNA: TGTGCCAAAAGGCAGGACCGGGGTTCTCTCTACGAGCAGTACTTC. This codes for CAKRQDRGSLYEQYF.

This clonotype appeared many times. The chain carries TRBV5-1 and TRBJ1-4; D gene uncertain. This CDR3 contains 15 residues. In germline, CDR1 is SGHRS, CDR2 YFSETQ. Trimming left V 4 bases short and J 4 bases short, with 14 bases between. The CDR3 region has the DNA TGCGCCAGCAGCCAGAACAGTGCCATTAATGAAAAACTGTTTTTT. Residues: CASSQNSAINEKLFF.

The sample holds many counts of this clonotype. The chain has TRBV20-1 and TRBJ1-4, with D possibly being TRBD1 (6 bases). The CDR3 spans 14 residues. V shed 4 bases and J shed 8 bases, with 17 bases lying between them. From germline, CDR1 is DFQATT and CDR2 SNEGSKA (reference sequence). As DNA, the CDR3 is TGCAGTGCTACCCTACAGGGAACGCGAGAAAAACTGTTTTTT. Protein sequence: CSATLQGTREKLFF.

This clonotype was recorded at least ten times. This chain connects TRBV2 to TRBJ1-2; 7 bases fit TRBD1. There are 12 residues in the CDR3. Germline V gives CDR1 SNHLY, CDR2 FYNNEI. With V trimmed by 6 bases and J by 4 bases, 2 bases remained unmatched. CDR3 DNA sequence: TGTGCCAGCAGAGGGGACAGCTATGGCTACACCTTC. Amino acid sequence: CASRGDSYGYTF. Combining the CDR3 with reference TRBV2 and TRBJ1-2 gives the whole variable domain EPEVTQTPSHQVTQMGQEVILRCVPISNHLYFYWYRQILGQKVEFLVSFYNNEISEKSEIFDDQFSVERPDGSNFTLKIRSTKLEDSAMYFCASRGDSYGYTFGSGTRLTVV.

CDR3 amino acids: CASRSGVSNEQFF. CDR3 nucleotide sequence: TGTGCCAGCAGATCAGGGGTTAGTAATGAGCAGTTCTTC. This sequence joins TRBV6-1 and TRBJ2-1; D may be TRBD1 (6 bases). The ends were cut back, 6 bases at V and 7 bases at J, with 13 bases in the middle. This CDR3 is 13 amino acids long. CDR1 and CDR2 from the germline V gene are MNHNS and SASEGT.

The chain links TRBV11-2 to TRBJ2-2; 9 bases fit TRBD1. CDR3 length equals 15 residues. The V segment lost 5 bases and the J segment 5 bases; nucleotides outside the gene matches: 6. The germline CDR1 and CDR2 sequences are SGHAT and FQNNGV. The DNA of the CDR3 is TGTGCCAGCAGCCAAACAGGGGGCGCGACCGGGGAGCTGTTTTTT. It encodes CASSQTGGATGELFF. The whole variable domain, remainder taken from reference TRBV11-2 and TRBJ2-2, is EAGVAQSPRYKIIEKRQSVAFWCNPISGHATLYWYQQILGQGPKLLIQFQNNGVVDDSQLPKDRFSAERLKGVDSTLKIQPAKLEDSAVYLCASSQTGGATGELFFGEGSRLTVL.